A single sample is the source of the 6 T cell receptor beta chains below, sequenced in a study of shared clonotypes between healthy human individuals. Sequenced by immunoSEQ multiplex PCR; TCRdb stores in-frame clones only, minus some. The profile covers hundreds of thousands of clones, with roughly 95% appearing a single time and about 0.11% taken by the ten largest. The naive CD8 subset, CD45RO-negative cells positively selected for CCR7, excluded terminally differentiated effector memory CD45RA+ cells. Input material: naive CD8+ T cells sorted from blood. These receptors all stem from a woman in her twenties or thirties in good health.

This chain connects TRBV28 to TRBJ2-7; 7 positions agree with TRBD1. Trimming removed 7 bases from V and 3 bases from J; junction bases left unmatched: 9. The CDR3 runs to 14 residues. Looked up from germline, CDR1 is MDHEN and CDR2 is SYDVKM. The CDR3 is CASTLPAGGYEQYF. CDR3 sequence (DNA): TGTGCCAGCACCTTACCGGCAGGGGGCTACGAGCAGTACTTC.

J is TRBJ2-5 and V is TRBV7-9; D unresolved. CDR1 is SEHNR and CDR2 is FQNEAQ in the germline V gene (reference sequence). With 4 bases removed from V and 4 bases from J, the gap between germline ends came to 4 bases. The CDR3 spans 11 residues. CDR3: CASSSPETQYF. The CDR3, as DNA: TGTGCCAGCAGCTCCCCAGAGACCCAGTACTTC.

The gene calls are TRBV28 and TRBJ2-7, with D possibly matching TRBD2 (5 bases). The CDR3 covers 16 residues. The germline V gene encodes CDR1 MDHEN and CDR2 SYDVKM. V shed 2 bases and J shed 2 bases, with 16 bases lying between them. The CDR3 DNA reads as TGTGCCAGCAGTTTAGCCCCGGGGTCAATCGCCTACGAGCAGTACTTC. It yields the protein CASSLAPGSIAYEQYF. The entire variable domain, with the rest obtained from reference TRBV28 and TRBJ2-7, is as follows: DVKVTQSSRYLVKRTGEKVFLECVQDMDHENMFWYRQDPGLGLRLIYFSYDVKMKEKGDIPEGYSVSREKKERFSLILESASTNQTSMYLCASSLAPGSIAYEQYFGPGTRLTVT.

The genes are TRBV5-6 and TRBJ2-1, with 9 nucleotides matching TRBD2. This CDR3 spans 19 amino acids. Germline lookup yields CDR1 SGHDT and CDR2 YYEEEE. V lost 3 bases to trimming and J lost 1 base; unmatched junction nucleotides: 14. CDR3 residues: CASSSVLSGSLPSYNEQFF. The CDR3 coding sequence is TGTGCCAGCAGCTCGGTACTTAGCGGGAGCCTCCCTTCCTACAATGAGCAGTTCTTC.

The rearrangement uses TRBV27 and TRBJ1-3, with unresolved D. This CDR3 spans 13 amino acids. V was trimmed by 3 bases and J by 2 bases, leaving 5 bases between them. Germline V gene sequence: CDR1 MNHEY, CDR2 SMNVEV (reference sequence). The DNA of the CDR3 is TGTGCCAGCAGTTTTGGGACTGGAAACACCATATATTTT. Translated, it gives CASSFGTGNTIYF.

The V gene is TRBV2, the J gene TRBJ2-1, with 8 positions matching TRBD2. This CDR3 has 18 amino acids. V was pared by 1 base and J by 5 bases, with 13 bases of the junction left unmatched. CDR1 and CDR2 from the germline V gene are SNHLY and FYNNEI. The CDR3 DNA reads TGTGCCAGCAGTGAAGGGGCTTCGGTAGCGGGACTAAACAATGAGCAGTTCTTC. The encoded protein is CASSEGASVAGLNNEQFF.